Listed below are T cell receptor beta chains from one sample, sequenced in a study of early T cells in non-severe SARS-CoV-2 infection. TCRdb fed the 5' RACE reads into MiXCR, producing one record per CDR3 protein. The top ten clones hold 15% to 18% of a sample with tens of thousands of distinct CDR3 sequences, more than 3.5% of them seen once. Sequenced material: whole blood. The source of these receptors is an adult who was a healthcare worker with PCR-confirmed SARS-CoV-2 infection or an uninfected control (not recorded which). Both conserved end residues are part of each CDR3. D genes are given only for firm matches. Rows give clone size only sometimes, using once, few, many, or a class for an expanded clone.

J: TRBJ2-1; D: TRBD1; V: TRBV25-1; size: few; CDR3: CASSEDSTQDRESYNEQFF; DNA: TGTGCCAGCAGTGAAGACTCGACCCAGGACAGGGAGTCCTACAATGAGCAGTTCTTC
J: TRBJ2-7; D: NA; V: TRBV9; size: NA; CDR3: CASSVGHFGEQYF; DNA: TGTGCCAGCAGCGTAGGTCATTTTGGCGAGCAGTACTTC
J: TRBJ1-5; D: NA; V: TRBV5-5; size: NA; CDR3: CASSPAGRQPQHF; DNA: TGTGCCAGCAGCCCTGCTGGCCGGCAGCCCCAGCATTTT
J: TRBJ2-6; D: NA; V: TRBV7-8; size: few; CDR3: CASSFFVGSGANVLTF; DNA: TGTGCCAGCAGCTTCTTTGTCGGCTCTGGGGCCAACGTCCTGACTTTC
J: TRBJ2-1; D: NA; V: TRBV9; size: many; CDR3: CASSVTGATYNEQFF; DNA: TGTGCCAGCAGCGTAACGGGGGCAACCTACAATGAGCAGTTCTTC
J: TRBJ2-1; D: NA; V: TRBV4-2; size: many; CDR3: CASSQEGRPPYNEQFF; DNA: TGTGCCAGCAGCCAAGAGGGTCGGCCCCCCTACAATGAGCAGTTCTTC
J: TRBJ2-5; D: NA; V: TRBV6-2/TRBV6-3; size: few; CDR3: CASSYGSLQETQYF; DNA: TGTGCCAGCAGTTACGGGTCCTTACAAGAGACCCAGTACTTC
J: TRBJ1-2; D: TRBD1; V: TRBV5-4; size: few; CDR3: CASSSTGDSNYGYTF; DNA: TGTGCCAGCAGCTCGACAGGGGATTCTAACTATGGCTACACCTTC
J: TRBJ2-3; D: NA; V: TRBV28; size: many; CDR3: CASSPRAKYTDTQYF; DNA: TGTGCCAGCAGTCCGCGGGCCAAATACACAGATACGCAGTATTTT
J: TRBJ2-7; D: NA; V: TRBV7-2; size: many; CDR3: CASSLGVWVSYEQYF; DNA: TGTGCCAGCAGCTTAGGGGTCTGGGTCTCCTACGAGCAGTACTTC
J: TRBJ2-7; D: NA; V: TRBV20-1; size: many; CDR3: CSAKLIYEQYF; DNA: TGCAGTGCTAAGCTGATTTACGAGCAGTACTTC
J: TRBJ1-3; D: NA; V: TRBV7-8; size: many; CDR3: CASSSHRTLSNTIYF; DNA: TGTGCCAGCAGCTCCCACAGGACCCTGTCCAACACCATATATTTT
J: TRBJ2-7; D: NA; V: TRBV12-3/TRBV12-4; size: many; CDR3: CASSPRDIYSEQYF; DNA: TGTGCCAGCAGTCCCCGGGACATATACTCCGAGCAGTACTTC
J: TRBJ2-4; D: TRBD2; V: TRBV15; size: many; CDR3: CATSRDHGLAGIAKNIQYF; DNA: TGTGCCACCAGCAGAGATCACGGTCTAGCGGGAATAGCCAAAAACATTCAGTACTTC
J: TRBJ2-1; D: TRBD1; V: TRBV11-3; size: many; CDR3: CASSGQGKDEQFF; DNA: TGTGCCAGCTCAGGACAGGGCAAAGATGAGCAGTTCTTC
J: TRBJ2-1; D: NA; V: TRBV6-6; size: few; CDR3: CASSSTSPNEQFF; DNA: TGTGCCAGCAGTTCGACTAGTCCGAATGAGCAGTTCTTC